The source of this TCR beta chain is a study of T-cell memory formation after mild COVID-19. In the study overall: Clusters were largely donor specific.

V was pared by 5 bases and J by 6 bases, with 13 bases between. Germline CDR1 and CDR2: SQVTM and ANQGSEA. The CDR3 consists of 12 residues. TCRdb called the 5' RACE reads again in MiXCR, with one record for every CDR3 protein. The data hold approximately 300,000 distinct CDR3 sequences, with roughly 15% observed a single time. The sequence was obtained from a man between 18 and 35 years old who had mild COVID-19 (a few samples of this study predate the infection). Cell type and time point are not known. This sequence joins TRBV29-1 and TRBJ1-1; D gene unclear. The sample was PBMCs or a T cell subset sorted from them (not recorded which). CDR3 loop: CSVTLGGAEAFF. In DNA, the CDR3 is TGCAGCGTTACCTTAGGCGGCGCTGAAGCTTTCTTT.